Each of the 11 T cell receptor beta chains below was sequenced from the same sample in a study of blood T cell repertoires in COVID-19. The data were produced by immunoSEQ multiplex PCR, yet TCRdb's version contains in-frame clones alone and is incomplete. The data hold over 70,000 clones, with about four fifths observed a single time. Sample: peripheral blood. These TCRs come from an older man who had recovered from COVID-19.

This chain uses TRBV6-1 with TRBJ2-1; 11 bases fit TRBD2. The germline CDR1 and CDR2 sequences are MNHNS and SASEGT. The length of the CDR3 is 20 residues. The V segment lost 0 bases and the J segment 8 bases; nucleotides outside the gene matches: 18. CDR3 nucleotides: TGTGCCAGCAGTGAAGCCCGGGGAGAACTAGCGGGAGAAGGGATTCATGAGCAGTTCTTC. Residues: CASSEARGELAGEGIHEQFF.

The gene calls are TRBV19 and TRBJ1-2; D is perhaps TRBD1 (6 bases). The CDR3 is 14 amino acids. Trimming took off 7 bases at V and 0 bases at J, with 12 bases between the two ends. Germline CDR1 and CDR2: LNHDA and SQIVND (reference sequence). CDR3 protein: CASTPGQSNYGYTF. CDR3 in DNA: TGTGCCAGTACGCCGGGACAATCTAACTATGGCTACACCTTC. The whole variable domain, remainder taken from reference TRBV19 and TRBJ1-2, is DGGITQSPKYLFRKEGQNVTLSCEQNLNHDAMYWYRQDPGQGLRLIYYSQIVNDFQKGDIAEGYSVSREKKESFPLTVTSAQKNPTAFYLCASTPGQSNYGYTFGSGTRLTVV.

The rearrangement links TRBV6-1 to TRBJ2-1; TRBD2 agrees at 9 bases. CDR1 is MNHNS, CDR2 SASEGT, per germline. V lost 4 bases and J lost 8; bases outside the gene matches: 12. The CDR3 loop spans 16 amino acids. As DNA, the CDR3 is TGTGCCAGCAGTGCTCCCGGGACTAGCCGTTCGGATGAGCAGTTCTTC. Translated: CASSAPGTSRSDEQFF.

This clone was seen a handful of times. V and J are TRBV14 and TRBJ2-3; TRBD1 might be the D (5 bases). The V gene lost 5 bases and the J gene lost 2 bases, with 11 bases spanning the gap. The germline CDR1 and CDR2 sequences are SGHDN and FVKESK. This CDR3 has 14 amino acids. The chain's CDR3 is CASSARQPTDTQYF. The DNA for the CDR3 is TGTGCCAGCAGCGCCAGACAGCCCACAGATACGCAGTATTTT.

The chain links TRBV6-6 to TRBJ1-2, with D possibly matching TRBD1 (5 bases). V was shortened by 6 bases and J by 4 bases, with 15 bases between the two germline ends. The CDR3 is 14 residues long. In germline, CDR1 is MNHNY, CDR2 SVGAGI (reference sequence). CDR3 loop: CASRREGSPYGYTF. In DNA form, the CDR3 reads TGTGCCAGCAGGCGGGAGGGGTCGCCCTATGGCTACACCTTC.

The rearrangement links TRBV19 to TRBJ2-5; TRBD1 aligns across 11 bases. The CDR3 sequence is 15 residues long. Germline V lookup: CDR1 LNHDA, CDR2 SQIVND (reference sequence). With 4 bases clipped from V and 9 bases from J, the junction kept 10 bases outside the gene matches. CDR3 bases: TGTGCCAGTAGTACCTCTTCCCGGACAGGGGGCCCCCAGTACTTC. Translated, it gives CASSTSSRTGGPQYF. The full variable domain, its missing parts supplied by reference TRBV19 and TRBJ2-5, is DGGITQSPKYLFRKEGQNVTLSCEQNLNHDAMYWYRQDPGQGLRLIYYSQIVNDFQKGDIAEGYSVSREKKESFPLTVTSAQKNPTAFYLCASSTSSRTGGPQYFGPGTRLLVL.

The genes are TRBV27 and TRBJ1-5, with 7 bases aligning to TRBD1. With 9 bases clipped from V and 5 bases from J, the junction kept 10 bases outside the gene matches. This CDR3 has 14 amino acids. Germline V gene lookup returns CDR1 MNHEY and CDR2 SMNVEV (reference sequence). The CDR3: CASAQGDIHQPQHF. CDR3 coding DNA: TGTGCCAGTGCCCAGGGGGACATTCATCAGCCCCAGCATTTT.

The V gene is TRBV9, the J gene TRBJ2-2, with D uncertain. V was trimmed by 3 bases and J by 7 bases, leaving 10 bases between them. The germline V gene encodes CDR1 SGDLS and CDR2 YYNGEE. The CDR3 loop spans 13 amino acids. CDR3 residues: CASSGGPRGELFF. CDR3 bases: TGTGCCAGCAGCGGCGGTCCGCGCGGGGAGCTGTTTTTT.

The chain employs TRBV12-5 and TRBJ2-1; TRBD2 agrees at 13 bases. Per germline, CDR1 LGHNT and CDR2 FRNRAP. J lost 5 bases, V lost 6 bases, and 4 bases had no gene match. This CDR3 is built from 15 residues. The CDR3 DNA reads as TGTGCTAGTGGCCGTGGGACTAGCGGGGACAATGAGCAGTTCTTC. It specifies CASGRGTSGDNEQFF.

The rearrangement joins TRBV10-1 to TRBJ2-7; D may be TRBD2 (6 bases). There are 15 residues in the CDR3. Germline CDR1 and CDR2: WNHNN and SYGVQD (reference sequence). Trimming cost V 4 bases and J 2 bases, with 15 bases left between them. CDR3 sequence: CASSVGGASAYEQYF. The DNA of the CDR3 is TGCGCCAGCAGTGTCGGCGGGGCCTCGGCCTACGAGCAGTACTTC.

The V and J genes are TRBV6-1 and TRBJ1-5; 8 positions match TRBD1. There are 17 residues in the CDR3. The J segment lost 2 bases and the V segment lost 2 bases, leaving 8 bases of the junction unmatched. Germline V gene sequence: CDR1 MNHNS, CDR2 SASEGT. The CDR3 nucleotides read TGTGCCAGCAGTGAAAGGGCAGGGGGCGGTGGCAATCAGCCCCAGCATTTT. This encodes CASSERAGGGGNQPQHF.